These 26 T cell receptor beta chains originate from one sample sequenced in a study of tumor-infiltrating lymphocytes in localized non-small cell lung cancer (TCRdb year 2021). Library creation used the immunoSEQ multiplex PCR assay. Imported from immuneACCESS, the table was reduced by TCRdb to in-frame sequences with V and J called. These copies leave out some clones; in studies compared against another copy, an unresolved V gene accounts for under half, and the cause of the remainder is not known. Here the sample has 14,000 to 15,000 clones; more than 80% occur a single time. Just over 2.5% of the sample is taken by the ten largest. The sequenced sample consisted of lung tumor tissue. The receptors derive from a human donor with non-small cell lung cancer.

V usage is TRBV5-6 and J usage is TRBJ2-1; possibly TRBD1 or TRBD2 for D (6 bases each). V lost 5 bases and J 3 bases, leaving 15 bases between the germline ends. The germline gives CDR1 SGHDT, CDR2 YYEEEE. The length of the CDR3 is 15 residues. DNA of the CDR3: TGTGCCAGCAGGGCCCGGGGGCAGGGCTACAATGAGCAGTTCTTC. This encodes CASRARGQGYNEQFF. The full variable domain, in which reference TRBV5-6 and TRBJ2-1 provide the parts outside the CDR3, is DAGVTQSPTHLIKTRGQQVTLRCSPKSGHDTVSWYQQALGQGPQFIFQYYEEEERQRGNFPDRFSGHQFPNYSSELNVNALLLGDSALYLCASRARGQGYNEQFFGPGTRLTVL.

The chain employs TRBV2 and TRBJ2-7, with no clear D. V shed 4 bases and J shed 3 bases, with 10 bases lying between them. The V gene's germline CDR1 is SNHLY and CDR2 FYNNEI. The CDR3 contains 13 residues. The CDR3 nucleotides are TGTGCCAGCAGTGTCGAATCGGACTACGAGCAGTACTTC. Amino acids: CASSVESDYEQYF.

As for this clone: The sample carries other DNA sequences with the same CDR3. This chain joins TRBV7-2 and TRBJ2-3; no clear D gene. V lost 3 bases, J lost 2 bases, and 3 bases lay in between. The CDR3 covers 12 residues. Germline V lookup: CDR1 SGHTA, CDR2 FQGNSA. The CDR3 coding sequence is TGTGCCAGCAGCTTGTACACAGATACGCAGTATTTT. Translation gives CASSLYTDTQYF. Using reference TRBV7-2 and TRBJ2-3 for the parts outside the CDR3, the full variable domain is GAGVSQSPSNKVTEKGKDVELRCDPISGHTALYWYRQSLGQGLEFLIYFQGNSAPDKSGLPSDRFSAERTGGSVSTLTIQRTQQEDSAVYLCASSLYTDTQYFGPGTRLTVL.

The rearrangement uses TRBV5-4 and TRBJ2-2; no firm D call. Per the germline V gene, CDR1 is SGHNT and CDR2 is YYREEE (reference sequence). V lost 0 bases and J lost 6, with 9 bases in between. The CDR3 is 14 residues long. The CDR3 region has the DNA TGTGCCAGCAGCTTGGGAACGGCCTCCGGGGAGCTGTTTTTT. Translating it yields CASSLGTASGELFF.

This clone appeared a single time. The genes are TRBV7-2 and TRBJ2-5; tentative D call: TRBD2 (6 bases). The V and J ends lost 2 bases and 3 bases respectively, with 13 bases between them. The CDR3 spans 15 residues. CDR1 SGHTA and CDR2 FQGNSA come from the germline V gene. CDR3: CASSLSGRRKETQYF. In DNA, the CDR3 is TGTGCCAGCAGCTTATCGGGGAGGAGAAAAGAGACCCAGTACTTC.

The chain combines TRBV11-2 with TRBJ2-7; D call uncertain. V lost 0 bases, J lost 0 bases, and 12 bases lay in between. This CDR3 comprises 16 residues. CDR1 SGHAT and CDR2 FQNNGV come from the germline V gene. The CDR3 is CASSLDRVVISYEQYF. The CDR3 DNA reads as TGTGCCAGCAGCTTAGATCGCGTCGTTATCTCCTACGAGCAGTACTTC.

The chain carries TRBV29-1 and TRBJ2-3; 9 bases agree with TRBD1. The germline V gene encodes CDR1 SQVTM and CDR2 ANQGSEA. V lost 4 bases to trimming and J lost 3 bases; unmatched junction nucleotides: 8. The CDR3 runs to 15 residues. Here the CDR3 reads CSVAAGTGRTDTQYF. In DNA, the CDR3 is TGCAGCGTTGCAGCGGGGACAGGGAGAACAGATACGCAGTATTTT.

V and J are TRBV4-1 and TRBJ1-1, with 8 bases fitting TRBD1. Germline trimming cut 4 bases from V and 1 base from J; bases unmatched to any gene: 5. The CDR3 is made up of 15 amino acids. Germline CDR1 MGHRA, CDR2 YSYEKL. CDR3 sequence reads: CASSPRTGRNTEAFF. As DNA, the CDR3 is TGCGCCAGCAGCCCGAGGACAGGGCGGAACACTGAAGCTTTCTTT.

The rearrangement joins TRBV6-5 to TRBJ2-7; 13 bases are a match to TRBD2. The V segment lost 4 bases and the J segment 4 bases; nucleotides outside the gene matches: 4. CDR3 length: 15 residues. The V gene's germline CDR1 is MNHEY and CDR2 SVGAGI. CDR3 DNA sequence: TGTGCCAGCAGTTCGACTAGCGGGAGGCAGTACGAGCAGTACTTC. This sequence encodes CASSSTSGRQYEQYF.

The chain combines TRBV18 with TRBJ2-7, with D uncertain. V lost 1 base and J lost 0, with 10 bases in between. This CDR3 contains 15 residues. Germline V gene data show CDR1 as KGHSH and CDR2 as LQKENI. DNA of the CDR3: TGTGCCAGCTCACCACTTAAGGGCAGCTCCTACGAGCAGTACTTC. It yields the protein CASSPLKGSSYEQYF. The full variable domain, with the rest looked up from reference TRBV18 and TRBJ2-7, is NAGVMQNPRHLVRRRGQEARLRCSPMKGHSHVYWYRQLPEEGLKFMVYLQKENIIDESGMPKERFSAEFPKEGPSILRIQQVVRGDSAAYFCASSPLKGSSYEQYFGPGTRLTVT.

This chain joins TRBV28 and TRBJ2-3, with 9 positions matching TRBD1. The V and J ends lost 10 bases and 0 bases, in that order; junction bases with no gene match: 5. The length of the CDR3 is 14 residues. Germline V gives CDR1 MDHEN, CDR2 SYDVKM. CDR3 loop: CATGQGSSTDTQYF. In DNA, the CDR3 is TGTGCCACCGGACAGGGGAGTAGCACAGATACGCAGTATTTT.

This clone is judged large (0.1 to 1%). V and J are TRBV19 and TRBJ1-2; 8 bases align to TRBD1. CDR1 LNHDA and CDR2 SQIVND come from the germline V gene (reference sequence). The CDR3 contains 14 residues. After removal of 4 bases from V and 4 bases from J, the junction contained 5 bases not matched to a gene. CDR3 amino acids: CASSTGGGGYGYTF. Here the CDR3 DNA reads TGTGCCAGTAGTACAGGGGGCGGGGGCTATGGCTACACCTTC.

This chain joins TRBV7-9 and TRBJ1-5; TRBD1 might be the D (6 bases). The CDR3 totals 14 residues. Germline V gives CDR1 SEHNR, CDR2 FQNEAQ (reference sequence). The V end was cut by 5 bases, the J end by 5 bases, with 13 bases between. CDR3 DNA sequence: TGTGCCAGCAGCCCTAACAGGGCAGATCAGCCCCAGCATTTT. Amino acid sequence: CASSPNRADQPQHF.

This sequence joins TRBV19 and TRBJ1-5, with D perhaps TRBD1 (5 bases). The CDR3 contains 16 residues. CDR1 and CDR2 from the germline V gene are LNHDA and SQIVND (reference sequence). V shed 3 bases and J shed 5 bases, with 17 bases lying between them. The CDR3 sequence: CASSIIGQGGHQPQHF. Written as DNA, the CDR3 is TGTGCCAGTAGTATTATTGGTCAGGGCGGACATCAGCCCCAGCATTTT.

The V call is TRBV5-1, the J call TRBJ2-7; TRBD1 is a possible D gene (6 bases). The CDR3 contains 13 residues. Germline V lookup: CDR1 SGHRS, CDR2 YFSETQ. Trimming took 4 bases from V and 0 from J, leaving 8 bases between them. CDR3 region: CASSPGASYEQYF. The CDR3 DNA is TGCGCCAGCAGCCCAGGGGCCTCCTACGAGCAGTACTTC.

The chain joins TRBV11-2 to TRBJ2-3; D gene unclear. CDR1 and CDR2 from the germline V gene are SGHAT and FQNNGV. The CDR3 extends over 15 amino acids. V lost 2 bases to trimming and J lost 0 bases, with 9 bases between them. CDR3 protein: CASSLLVSSTDTQYF. In nucleotides, the CDR3 is TGTGCCAGCAGCTTATTAGTTTCTAGCACAGATACGCAGTATTTT.

This CDR3 reads CASRTGGTGELFF. CDR3 bases: TGTGCCAGCAGGACAGGGGGCACCGGGGAGCTGTTTTTT. This chain uses TRBV7-8 with TRBJ2-2; 9 bases align to TRBD1. V lost 6 bases and J lost 4; bases outside the gene matches: 0. Germline lookup yields CDR1 SGHVS and CDR2 FQNEAQ. This CDR3 region has 13 residues.

The J gene is TRBJ2-1, the V gene TRBV11-3, with 10 bases aligning to TRBD2. The CDR3 length is 13 residues. The V gene's germline CDR1 is SGHNT and CDR2 YENEEA. With 5 bases clipped from V and 9 bases from J, the junction kept 4 bases outside the gene matches. The CDR3 loop is CASSPRTSGEQFF. The CDR3 DNA reads TGTGCCAGCAGCCCACGGACTAGCGGTGAGCAGTTCTTC. The full variable domain, completed using reference TRBV11-3 and TRBJ2-1, is EAGVVQSPRYKIIEKKQPVAFWCNPISGHNTLYWYLQNLGQGPELLIRYENEEAVDDSQLPKDRFSAERLKGVDSTLKIQPAELGDSAVYLCASSPRTSGEQFFGPGTRLTVL.

The chain combines TRBV5-8 with TRBJ2-3, with 10 nucleotides matching TRBD2. Germline loops: CDR1 SGHTS, CDR2 YDEGEE. Losses at the gene ends were 2 bases for V and 6 bases for J; bases not matched to a gene: 3. The CDR3 contains 14 residues. CDR3 in amino acids: CASSFPSGSDTQYF. CDR3 DNA sequence: TGTGCCAGCAGCTTCCCTAGCGGGAGTGATACGCAGTATTTT.

This rearrangement joins TRBV7-9 to TRBJ2-7; 14 nucleotides agree with TRBD2. V shed 1 base, J shed 5 bases, and the junction held 13 bases outside the gene matches. CDR1 and CDR2 from the germline V gene are SEHNR and FQNEAQ (reference sequence). The CDR3 extends over 19 amino acids. The CDR3 region is CASSLVRGGLAGARNEQYF. As DNA, the CDR3 is TGTGCCAGCAGCTTAGTCCGGGGGGGACTAGCGGGAGCTCGGAACGAGCAGTACTTC.

V usage is TRBV9 and J usage is TRBJ2-1, with 8 bases aligning to TRBD1. The CDR3 has 15 residues. Germline V lookup: CDR1 SGDLS, CDR2 YYNGEE. The V and J ends lost 4 bases and 3 bases, in that order; junction bases with no gene match: 6. CDR3 amino acids: CASSPDGQGYNEQFF. The CDR3 nucleotides are TGTGCCAGCAGCCCAGACGGACAGGGCTACAATGAGCAGTTCTTC.

This clone was detected only once. V and J are TRBV6-1 and TRBJ1-4; the D is unclear. The germline V gene encodes CDR1 MNHNS and CDR2 SASEGT. Between the trimmed V and J ends, which lost 2 bases and 7 bases, there was a span of 11 bases. The CDR3 length is 14 residues. CDR3 DNA: TGTGCCAGCAGTGAACCCCCGAGGAGTGAAAAACTGTTTTTT. Protein: CASSEPPRSEKLFF.

The rearrangement joins TRBV10-1 to TRBJ2-1; 7 nucleotides line up with TRBD2. Trimming cost V 2 bases and J 7 bases; bases outside gene matches: 11. The CDR3 loop spans 16 amino acids. From germline, CDR1 is WNHNN and CDR2 SYGVQD (reference sequence). Written as DNA, the CDR3 is TGCGCCAGCAGTGAGGACTCGGGGAGGGCCGTGAATGAGCAGTTCTTC. Protein product: CASSEDSGRAVNEQFF.

J is TRBJ2-5 and V is TRBV19; 7 bases align to TRBD1. CDR1 and CDR2 from the germline V gene are LNHDA and SQIVND (reference sequence). J was trimmed by 5 bases and V by 4 bases; bases with no gene match: 4. The length of the CDR3 is 13 residues. The CDR3 DNA reads TGTGCCAGTAGTACGACAGGGACGGAGACCCAGTACTTC. This sequence encodes CASSTTGTETQYF. Looking up the rest from reference TRBV19 and TRBJ2-5 gives the full variable domain: DGGITQSPKYLFRKEGQNVTLSCEQNLNHDAMYWYRQDPGQGLRLIYYSQIVNDFQKGDIAEGYSVSREKKESFPLTVTSAQKNPTAFYLCASSTTGTETQYFGPGTRLLVL.

The chain carries TRBV11-2 and TRBJ2-1, with TRBD2 matching over 11 bases. The CDR3 runs 17 residues. Germline lookup yields CDR1 SGHAT and CDR2 FQNNGV. V shed 2 bases and J 0 bases; nucleotides not matched to a gene: 3. The CDR3 DNA reads TGTGCCAGCAGCTTATTAGCGGGAGGGGGCTCCTACAATGAGCAGTTCTTC. Translation gives CASSLLAGGGSYNEQFF.

The chain employs TRBV14 and TRBJ2-7; the D is unclear. Per the germline V gene, CDR1 is SGHDN and CDR2 is FVKESK. This CDR3 has 12 amino acids. Trimming took off 0 bases at V and 4 bases at J, with 4 bases between the two ends. The CDR3 is CASSQDRYEQYF. For the CDR3, the DNA is TGTGCCAGCAGCCAAGATAGATACGAGCAGTACTTC.